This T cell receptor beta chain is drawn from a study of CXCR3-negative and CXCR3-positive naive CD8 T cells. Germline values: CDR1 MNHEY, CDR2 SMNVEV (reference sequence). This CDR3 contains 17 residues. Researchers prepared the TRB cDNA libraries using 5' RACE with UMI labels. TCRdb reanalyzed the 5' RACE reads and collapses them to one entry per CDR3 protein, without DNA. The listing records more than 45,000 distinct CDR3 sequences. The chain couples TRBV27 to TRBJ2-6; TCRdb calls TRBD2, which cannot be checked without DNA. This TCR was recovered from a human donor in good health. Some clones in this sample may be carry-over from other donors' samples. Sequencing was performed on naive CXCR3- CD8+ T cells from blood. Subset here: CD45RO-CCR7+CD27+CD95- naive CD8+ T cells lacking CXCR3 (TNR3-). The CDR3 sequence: CASSFSVATSGANVLTF.